The entry below gives a single TCR beta chain sequence along with its context. Antigen unknown. This record comes from a study of persistence of HIV-infected CD4 T cells. Broader study findings: Degenerate expanded CDR3beta sequences were enriched among CMV- and Gag-responding cells.

Anti-CD3/anti-CD28 beads served as a nonspecific positive control stimulus. Responding CD4+ T cells were sorted by upregulation of both CD40 ligand and CD69. For at least 4 years, plasma HIV-1 RNA was undetectable (<50 copies/mL). CD8+ T cells were removed from PBMCs prior to stimulation. Per the germline V gene, CDR1 is ENHRY and CDR2 is SYGVKD. The CDR3 has 13 amino acids. Trimming removed 9 bases from V and 0 bases from J, with 11 bases in between. Sequencing used immunoSEQ version 4 in survey mode. Template was genomic DNA at approximately 10 ng/uL, with up to roughly 1 ug used per sample. Produced via immunoSEQ multiplex PCR; TCRdb's table is partial and in-frame only. The sample shows about 40,000 clones, around 90% of them seen only once.

The rearrangement links TRBV10-3 to TRBJ1-1; D is possibly TRBD1 (5 bases). The starting material was CD4+ T cells sorted from PBMCs after roughly 18-hour stimulation, obtained from a patient who received antiretroviral therapy. The sequence came from an adult man with HIV who was CMV-seropositive. In nucleotides, the CDR3 is TGTGCCATTTCGACAGAGATGAACACTGAAGCTTTCTTT. As protein: CAISTEMNTEAFF.